The 17 T cell receptor beta chains below all came from one sample that was sequenced in a study of graft-versus-host responses after intestinal transplantation. Libraries were prepared by immunoSEQ multiplex PCR; TCRdb keeps only in-frame clonotypes and omits some of them. Here the sample spans under 25,000 clones, about 40% being singletons. The sample in question was alloreactive CD4+ T cells from a mixed lymphocyte reaction culture, obtained before transplantation. Subset reported: CFSE-low proliferating T cells sorted from approximately 6-day pre-transplant mixed lymphocyte reaction (GvH or HvG direction). The receptors derive from a human patient who was an organ donor for intestinal transplantation.

This clone was detected only a few times. The chain employs TRBV30 and TRBJ1-1; 8 bases are shared with TRBD1. V trimming: 0 bases; J trimming: 10 bases; junction bases outside the gene matches: 13. The CDR3 is made up of 15 amino acids. Germline CDR1 is GTSNPN and CDR2 is SVGIG (reference sequence). Written as DNA, the CDR3 is TGTGCCTGGAGTGTACTTGACAGGGGCTGGGTGGGAGCTTTCTTT. Translating it yields CAWSVLDRGWVGAFF.

The V and J genes are TRBV4-1 and TRBJ2-7; a weak D match, TRBD1 (5 bases). The CDR3 has 15 residues. V lost 1 base, J lost 0 bases, and 10 bases lay in between. Germline V gene data show CDR1 as MGHRA and CDR2 as YSYEKL. CDR3 sequence reads: CASSQGGHGSYEQYF. In nucleotides, the CDR3 is TGCGCCAGCAGCCAAGGGGGCCACGGCTCCTACGAGCAGTACTTC.

The rearrangement joins TRBV5-4 to TRBJ2-3, with 7 bases fitting TRBD1. After removal of 0 bases from V and 4 bases from J, the junction contained 2 bases not matched to a gene. Germline V lookup: CDR1 SGHNT, CDR2 YYREEE (reference sequence). The CDR3 is 14 residues long. Written as DNA, the CDR3 is TGTGCCAGCAGCTTGGGACAGGGCCCAGATACGCAGTATTTT. Its translation: CASSLGQGPDTQYF.

This rearrangement joins TRBV19 to TRBJ1-1, with no clear D. This CDR3 has 13 residues. The germline gives CDR1 LNHDA, CDR2 SQIVND (reference sequence). Trimming took off 5 bases at V and 1 base at J, with 8 bases between the two ends. Here the CDR3 reads CASSFSGNTEAFF. For the CDR3, the DNA is TGTGCCAGTAGTTTCTCCGGGAACACTGAAGCTTTCTTT.

The table lists this clone with a few counts. The CDR3 sequence is CASSYGPRSSGNTIYF. The CDR3 bases are TGTGCCAGCAGTTACGGACCGAGAAGCTCTGGAAACACCATATATTTT. V usage is TRBV6-5 and J usage is TRBJ1-3; D ambiguous. Germline CDR1 and CDR2: MNHEY and SVGAGI. V was pared by 2 bases and J by 0 bases, with 11 bases between. The CDR3 sequence is 16 residues long.

This clone was counted only a few times. The same CDR3 can be traced to other DNA sequences in this sample. The V and J genes are TRBV9 and TRBJ2-1; TRBD2 is a possible D gene (5 bases). Germline CDR1 is SGDLS and CDR2 is YYNGEE. V was trimmed by 0 bases and J by 4 bases, leaving 8 bases between them. This CDR3 has 14 amino acids. The CDR3 protein is CASSVGGRYNEQFF. Here the CDR3 DNA reads TGTGCCAGCAGCGTAGGAGGGAGATACAATGAGCAGTTCTTC.

The genes are TRBV19 and TRBJ1-3, with 7 bases aligning to TRBD1. In germline, CDR1 is LNHDA, CDR2 SQIVND (reference sequence). The ends lost 8 bases at V and 0 bases at J; junction bases unmatched: 4. The CDR3 runs 14 residues. CDR3 nucleotides: TGTGCCAGTGGGACAGCTCACTCTGGAAACACCATATATTTT. It translates to CASGTAHSGNTIYF.

This clone was found a few times. The chain combines TRBV10-3 with TRBJ1-5; D gene ambiguous. The CDR3 is 13 residues long. The V gene's germline CDR1 is ENHRY and CDR2 SYGVKD. The V gene lost 3 bases and the J gene lost 6 bases, with 9 bases spanning the gap. CDR3 residues: CAISEVGGQPQHF. The CDR3 DNA reads TGTGCCATCAGTGAAGTAGGAGGTCAGCCCCAGCATTTT.

This clone has a handful of counts. V is TRBV2 and J is TRBJ2-2, with 15 bases that match TRBD2. V gave up 4 bases and J gave up 4 bases; unmatched junction bases: 1. CDR1 and CDR2 from the germline V gene are SNHLY and FYNNEI. The CDR3 has 16 residues. The CDR3 loop reads CASSGTSGRATGELFF. CDR3 DNA: TGTGCCAGCAGTGGGACTAGCGGGAGGGCCACCGGGGAGCTGTTTTTT. Supplemented by reference TRBV2 and TRBJ2-2, the full variable domain reads EPEVTQTPSHQVTQMGQEVILRCVPISNHLYFYWYRQILGQKVEFLVSFYNNEISEKSEIFDDQFSVERPDGSNFTLKIRSTKLEDSAMYFCASSGTSGRATGELFFGEGSRLTVL.

This clone turned up a few times. This chain joins TRBV7-8 and TRBJ1-1; the match to TRBD1 covers 7 bases. The CDR3 has 14 amino acids. V trimming: 10 bases; J trimming: 0 bases; junction bases outside the gene matches: 8. CDR1 is SGHVS and CDR2 is FQNEAQ in the germline V gene. The CDR3 DNA sequence: TGTGCCACCAACCCCACAGGGGTGAACACTGAAGCTTTCTTT. Its protein product is CATNPTGVNTEAFF.

The genes are TRBV6-1 and TRBJ1-2; 9 bases line up with TRBD1. The CDR3 loop spans 15 amino acids. CDR1 and CDR2 from the germline V gene are MNHNS and SASEGT. Unmatched junction bases numbered 12, after V lost 9 bases and J lost 4 bases. CDR3 sequence reads: CASGQGKIRFYGYTF. The CDR3 region has the DNA TGTGCCAGTGGACAGGGGAAGATCAGGTTCTATGGCTACACCTTC.

The genes are TRBV6-9 and TRBJ1-5, with a possible D match to TRBD1 (5 bases). This CDR3 has 12 amino acids. Germline values: CDR1 MNHGY, CDR2 SVAAGI. Trimming stripped 8 bases from V and 5 bases from J, with 10 bases between. The CDR3 spells CASGRDHQPQHF. CDR3 nucleotides: TGTGCCAGCGGGAGGGACCATCAGCCCCAGCATTTT.

V and J are TRBV7-9 and TRBJ2-2; no clear D gene. The CDR3 spans 13 residues. The V gene lost 4 bases and the J gene lost 7 bases, with 10 bases spanning the gap. Looked up from germline, CDR1 is SEHNR and CDR2 is FQNEAQ (reference sequence). CDR3 bases: TGTGCCAGCAGCTACGACCCCGGCGGGGAGCTGTTTTTT. The encoded protein is CASSYDPGGELFF.

This clone has more than one count but fewer than ten. J is TRBJ2-7 and V is TRBV7-2; 12 nucleotides agree with TRBD2. CDR1 is SGHTA and CDR2 is FQGNSA in the germline V gene. The V gene end was trimmed by 5 bases and the J gene end by 4 bases; junction bases not matched to a gene: 6. This CDR3 region has 15 residues. The CDR3 spells CASSLGTSGLYEQYF. CDR3 sequence (DNA): TGTGCCAGCAGCCTTGGGACTAGCGGGCTTTACGAGCAGTACTTC. The entire variable domain, with the rest obtained from reference TRBV7-2 and TRBJ2-7, is as follows: GAGVSQSPSNKVTEKGKDVELRCDPISGHTALYWYRQSLGQGLEFLIYFQGNSAPDKSGLPSDRFSAERTGGSVSTLTIQRTQQEDSAVYLCASSLGTSGLYEQYFGPGTRLTVT.

This chain connects TRBV6-5 to TRBJ1-4, with 7 bases aligning to TRBD1. The germline gives CDR1 MNHEY, CDR2 SVGAGI. The CDR3 is 14 amino acids. With V trimmed by 6 bases and J by 7 bases, 8 bases remained unmatched. The CDR3 is CASRTGPSAEKLFF. CDR3 sequence (DNA): TGTGCCAGCAGGACAGGGCCAAGCGCTGAAAAACTGTTTTTT.

The chain uses TRBV29-1 and TRBJ2-1; D gene ambiguous. This CDR3 comprises 13 residues. Germline V lookup: CDR1 SQVTM, CDR2 ANQGSEA. V was pared by 8 bases and J by 7 bases, with 18 bases between. CDR3 nucleotides: TGCAGCCATGGGCGTTCCATGGGAAATGAGCAGTTCTTC. Its translation is CSHGRSMGNEQFF.

The rearrangement joins TRBV11-2 to TRBJ2-7; 9 nucleotides match TRBD1. The V gene end was trimmed by 4 bases and the J gene end by 9 bases; junction bases not matched to a gene: 10. From germline, CDR1 is SGHAT and CDR2 FQNNGV. The CDR3 consists of 14 residues. CDR3 loop: CASSSPTGGGVQYF. The CDR3 DNA sequence: TGTGCCAGCAGCTCGCCGACAGGGGGAGGGGTGCAGTACTTC.